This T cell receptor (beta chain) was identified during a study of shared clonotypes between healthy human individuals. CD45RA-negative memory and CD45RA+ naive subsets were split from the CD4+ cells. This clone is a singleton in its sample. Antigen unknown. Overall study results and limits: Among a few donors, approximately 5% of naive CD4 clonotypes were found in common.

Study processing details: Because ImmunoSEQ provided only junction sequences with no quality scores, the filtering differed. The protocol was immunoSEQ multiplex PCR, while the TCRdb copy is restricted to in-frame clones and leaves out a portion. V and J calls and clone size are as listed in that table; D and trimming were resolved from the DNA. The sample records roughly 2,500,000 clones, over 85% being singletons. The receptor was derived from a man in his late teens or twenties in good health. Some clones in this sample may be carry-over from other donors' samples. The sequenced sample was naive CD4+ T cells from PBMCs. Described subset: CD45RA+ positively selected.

The CDR3, as DNA: TGTGCCAGCAGCCAAGCCGGCAACCCCCGGGACAGGGCTTCACCCCTCCACTTT. Translated, it gives CASSQAGNPRDRASPLHF. This sequence joins TRBV4-2 and TRBJ1-6, with 9 bases identical to TRBD1. Germline CDR1 and CDR2: LGHNA and YNFKEQ. After removal of 1 base from V and 9 bases from J, the junction contained 13 bases not matched to a gene. CDR3 size: 18 residues.